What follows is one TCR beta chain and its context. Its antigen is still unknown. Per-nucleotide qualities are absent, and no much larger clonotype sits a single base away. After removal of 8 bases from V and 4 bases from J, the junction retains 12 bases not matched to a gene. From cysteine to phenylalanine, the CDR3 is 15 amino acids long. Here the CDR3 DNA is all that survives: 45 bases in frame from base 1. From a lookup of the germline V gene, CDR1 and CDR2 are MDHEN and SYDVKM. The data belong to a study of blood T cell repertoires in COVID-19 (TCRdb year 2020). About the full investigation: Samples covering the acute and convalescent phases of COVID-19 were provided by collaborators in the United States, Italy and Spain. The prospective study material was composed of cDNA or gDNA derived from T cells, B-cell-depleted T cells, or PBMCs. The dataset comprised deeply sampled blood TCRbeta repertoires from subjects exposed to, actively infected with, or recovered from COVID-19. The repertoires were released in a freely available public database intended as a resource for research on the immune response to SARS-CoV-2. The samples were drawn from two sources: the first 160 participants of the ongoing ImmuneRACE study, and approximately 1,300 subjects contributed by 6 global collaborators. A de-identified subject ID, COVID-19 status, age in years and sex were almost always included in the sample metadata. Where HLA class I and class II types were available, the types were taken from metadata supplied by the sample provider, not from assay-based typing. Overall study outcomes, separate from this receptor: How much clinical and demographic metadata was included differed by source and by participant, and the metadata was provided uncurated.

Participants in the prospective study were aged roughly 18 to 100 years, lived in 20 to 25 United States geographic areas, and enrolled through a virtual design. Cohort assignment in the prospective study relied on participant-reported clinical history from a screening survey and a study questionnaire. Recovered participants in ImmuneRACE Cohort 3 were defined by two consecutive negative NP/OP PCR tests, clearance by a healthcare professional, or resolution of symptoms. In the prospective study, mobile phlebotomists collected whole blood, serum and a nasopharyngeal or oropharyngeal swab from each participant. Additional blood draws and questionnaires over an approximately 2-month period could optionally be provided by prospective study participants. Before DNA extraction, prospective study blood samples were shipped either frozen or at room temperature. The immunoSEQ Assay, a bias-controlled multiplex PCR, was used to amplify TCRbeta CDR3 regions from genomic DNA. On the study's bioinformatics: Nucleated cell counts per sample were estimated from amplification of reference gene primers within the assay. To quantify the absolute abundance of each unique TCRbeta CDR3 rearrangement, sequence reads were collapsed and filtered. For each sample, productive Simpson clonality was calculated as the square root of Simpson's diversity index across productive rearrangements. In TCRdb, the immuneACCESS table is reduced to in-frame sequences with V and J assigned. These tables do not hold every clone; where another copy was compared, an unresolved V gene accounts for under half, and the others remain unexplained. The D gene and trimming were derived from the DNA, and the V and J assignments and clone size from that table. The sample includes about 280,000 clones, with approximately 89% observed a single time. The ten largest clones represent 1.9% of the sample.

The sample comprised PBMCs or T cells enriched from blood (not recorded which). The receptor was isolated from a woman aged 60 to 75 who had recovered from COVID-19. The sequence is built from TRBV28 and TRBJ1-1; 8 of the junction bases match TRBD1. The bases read TGTGCCAGCGACCCCCCAGGGGGCTGGGGCACTGAAGCTTTCTTT. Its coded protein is CASDPPGGWGTEAFF.